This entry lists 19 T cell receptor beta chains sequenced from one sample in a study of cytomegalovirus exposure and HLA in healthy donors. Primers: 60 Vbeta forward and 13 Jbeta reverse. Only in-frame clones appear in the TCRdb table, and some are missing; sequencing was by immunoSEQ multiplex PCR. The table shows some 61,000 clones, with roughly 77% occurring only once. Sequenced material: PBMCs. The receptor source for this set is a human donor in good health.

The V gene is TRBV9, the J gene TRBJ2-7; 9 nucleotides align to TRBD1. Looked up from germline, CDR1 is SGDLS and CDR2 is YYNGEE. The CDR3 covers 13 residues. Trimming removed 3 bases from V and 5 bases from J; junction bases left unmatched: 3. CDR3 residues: CASSAWTGDEQYF. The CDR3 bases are TGTGCCAGCAGCGCCTGGACAGGGGACGAGCAGTACTTC.

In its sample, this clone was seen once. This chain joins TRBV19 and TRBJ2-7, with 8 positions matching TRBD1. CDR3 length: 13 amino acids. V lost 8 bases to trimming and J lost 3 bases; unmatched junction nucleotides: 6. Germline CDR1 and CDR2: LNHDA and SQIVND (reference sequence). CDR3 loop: CASRTGQDYEQYF. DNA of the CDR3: TGTGCCAGTCGGACAGGGCAGGACTACGAGCAGTACTTC.

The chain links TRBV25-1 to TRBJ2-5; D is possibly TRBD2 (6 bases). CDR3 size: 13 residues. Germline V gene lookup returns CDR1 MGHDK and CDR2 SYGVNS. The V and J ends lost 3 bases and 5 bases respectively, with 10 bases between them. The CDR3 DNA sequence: TGTGCCAGCAGTGAGGGACTGTGGGAGACCCAGTACTTC. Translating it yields CASSEGLWETQYF.

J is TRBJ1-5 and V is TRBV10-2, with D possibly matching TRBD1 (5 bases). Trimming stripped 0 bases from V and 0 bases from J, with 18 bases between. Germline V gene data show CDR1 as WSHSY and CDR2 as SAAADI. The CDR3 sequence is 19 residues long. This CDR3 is CASSESGSPGLNSNQPQHF. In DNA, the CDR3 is TGCGCCAGCAGTGAGTCCGGATCCCCGGGACTAAATAGCAATCAGCCCCAGCATTTT.

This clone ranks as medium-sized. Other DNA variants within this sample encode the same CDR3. This CDR3 reads CASSLSVLPKTQYF. CDR3 DNA: TGTGCCAGCAGTTTGTCGGTCCTCCCTAAGACCCAGTACTTC. The V and J genes are TRBV6-5 and TRBJ2-5; D not certain. Trimming cost V 4 bases and J 6 bases, with 15 bases left between them. Germline loops: CDR1 MNHEY, CDR2 SVGAGI. The CDR3 is 14 amino acids.

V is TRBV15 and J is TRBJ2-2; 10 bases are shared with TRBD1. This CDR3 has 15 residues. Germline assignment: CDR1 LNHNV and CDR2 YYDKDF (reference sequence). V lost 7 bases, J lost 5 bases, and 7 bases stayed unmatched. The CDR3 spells CATTLDRGRTGELFF. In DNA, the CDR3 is TGTGCCACCACCCTAGACAGGGGGCGGACCGGGGAGCTGTTTTTT.

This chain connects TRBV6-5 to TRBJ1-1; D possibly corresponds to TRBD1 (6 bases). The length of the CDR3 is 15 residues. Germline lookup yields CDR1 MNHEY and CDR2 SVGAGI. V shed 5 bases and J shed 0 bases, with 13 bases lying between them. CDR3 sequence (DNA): TGTGCCAGCAGTCAAGTAGACAGGCTGAACACTGAAGCTTTCTTT. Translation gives CASSQVDRLNTEAFF.

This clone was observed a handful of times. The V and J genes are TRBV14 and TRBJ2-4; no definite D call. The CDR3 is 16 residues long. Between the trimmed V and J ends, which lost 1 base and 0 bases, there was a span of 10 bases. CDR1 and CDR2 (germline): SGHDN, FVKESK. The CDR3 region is CASSQALGVAKNIQYF. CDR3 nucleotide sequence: TGTGCCAGCAGCCAAGCCCTCGGTGTAGCCAAAAACATTCAGTACTTC.

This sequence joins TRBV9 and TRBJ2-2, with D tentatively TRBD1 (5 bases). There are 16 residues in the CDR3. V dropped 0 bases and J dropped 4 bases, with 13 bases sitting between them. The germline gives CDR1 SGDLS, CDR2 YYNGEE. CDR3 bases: TGTGCCAGCAGCGTAGCTGACAGCGCGGTCACCGGGGAGCTGTTTTTT. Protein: CASSVADSAVTGELFF.

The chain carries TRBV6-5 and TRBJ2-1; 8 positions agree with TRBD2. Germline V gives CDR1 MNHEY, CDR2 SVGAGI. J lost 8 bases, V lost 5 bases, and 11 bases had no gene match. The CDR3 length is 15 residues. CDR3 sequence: CASSKPGLGDDEQFF. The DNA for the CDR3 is TGTGCCAGCAGTAAACCGGGACTAGGCGACGATGAGCAGTTCTTC.

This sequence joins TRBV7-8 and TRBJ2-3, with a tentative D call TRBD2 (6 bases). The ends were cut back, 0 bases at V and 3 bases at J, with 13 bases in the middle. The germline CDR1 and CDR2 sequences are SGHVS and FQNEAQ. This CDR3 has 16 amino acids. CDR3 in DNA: TGTGCCAGCAGCTTAGCGCAAGGGACTGGAACAGATACGCAGTATTTT. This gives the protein CASSLAQGTGTDTQYF.

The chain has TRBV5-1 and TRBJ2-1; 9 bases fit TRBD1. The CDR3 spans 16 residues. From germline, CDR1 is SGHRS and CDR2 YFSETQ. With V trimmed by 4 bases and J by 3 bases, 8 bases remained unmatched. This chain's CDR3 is CASSATGGRIYNEQFF. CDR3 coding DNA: TGCGCCAGCAGCGCGACAGGGGGAAGAATCTACAATGAGCAGTTCTTC.

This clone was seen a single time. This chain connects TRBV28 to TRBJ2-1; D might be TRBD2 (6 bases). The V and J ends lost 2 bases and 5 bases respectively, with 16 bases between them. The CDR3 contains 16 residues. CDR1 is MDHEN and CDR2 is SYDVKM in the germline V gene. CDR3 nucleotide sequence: TGTGCCAGCAGTTTACTCCCTGGGACTTATAACAATGAGCAGTTCTTC. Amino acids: CASSLLPGTYNNEQFF.

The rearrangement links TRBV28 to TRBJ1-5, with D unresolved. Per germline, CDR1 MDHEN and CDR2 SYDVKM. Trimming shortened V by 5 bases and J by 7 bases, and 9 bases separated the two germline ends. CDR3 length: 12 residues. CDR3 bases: TGTGCCAGCAGTCTCCTACGGCAGCCCCAGCATTTT. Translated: CASSLLRQPQHF.

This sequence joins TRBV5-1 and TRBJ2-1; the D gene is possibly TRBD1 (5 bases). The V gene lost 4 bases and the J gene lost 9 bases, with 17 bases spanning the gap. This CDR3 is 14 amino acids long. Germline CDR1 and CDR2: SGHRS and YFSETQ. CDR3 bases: TGCGCCAGCAGCGCGGACACCCGGGCGACTGAGCAGTTCTTC. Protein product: CASSADTRATEQFF.

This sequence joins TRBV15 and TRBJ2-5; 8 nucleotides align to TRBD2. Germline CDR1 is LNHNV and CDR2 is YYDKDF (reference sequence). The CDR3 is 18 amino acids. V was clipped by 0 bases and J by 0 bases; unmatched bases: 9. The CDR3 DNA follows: TGTGCCACCAGCAGAGATAGGGCGGGGGGCGTGTACCAAGAGACCCAGTACTTC. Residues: CATSRDRAGGVYQETQYF. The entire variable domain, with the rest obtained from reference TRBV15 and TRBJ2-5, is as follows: DAMVIQNPRYQVTQFGKPVTLSCSQTLNHNVMYWYQQKSSQAPKLLFHYYDKDFNNEADTPDNFQSRRPNTSFCFLDIRSPGLGDTAMYLCATSRDRAGGVYQETQYFGPGTRLLVL.

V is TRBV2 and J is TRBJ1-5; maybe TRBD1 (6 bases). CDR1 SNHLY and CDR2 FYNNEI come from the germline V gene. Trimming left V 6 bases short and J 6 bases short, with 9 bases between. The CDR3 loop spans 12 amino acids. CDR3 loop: CASRLDSQPQHF. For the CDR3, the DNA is TGTGCCAGCAGACTGGACAGTCAGCCCCAGCATTTT.

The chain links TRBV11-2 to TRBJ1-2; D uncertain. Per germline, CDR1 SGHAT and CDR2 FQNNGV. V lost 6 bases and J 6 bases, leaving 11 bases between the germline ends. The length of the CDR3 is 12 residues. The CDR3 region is CASRSPGDGYTF. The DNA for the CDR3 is TGTGCCAGCAGGAGCCCCGGGGATGGCTACACCTTC.

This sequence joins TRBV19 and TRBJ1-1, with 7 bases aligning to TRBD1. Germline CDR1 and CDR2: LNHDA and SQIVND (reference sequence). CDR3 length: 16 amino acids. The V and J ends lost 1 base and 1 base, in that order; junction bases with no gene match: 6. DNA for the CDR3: TGTGCCAGTAGTATAGTCGGTAAGGGGGCGAACACTGAAGCTTTCTTT. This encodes CASSIVGKGANTEAFF.